Shown below are 8 T cell receptor beta chains from a single sample sequenced in a study of blood T cell repertoires in COVID-19. TCRdb's copy holds only in-frame clones and misses some; the assay was immunoSEQ multiplex PCR. The sample lists under 150,000 clones, roughly 88% seen once, with around 26% in the top ten. Sequencing was done on a sample of peripheral blood. The receptors here all came from a human donor in a cohort sampled during active COVID-19.

This rearrangement joins TRBV5-1 to TRBJ2-3, with D tentatively TRBD1 (5 bases). The ends were cut back, 1 base at V and 3 bases at J, with 12 bases in the middle. Germline lookup yields CDR1 SGHRS and CDR2 YFSETQ. CDR3 length: 15 amino acids. The CDR3 spells CASSLQGDLTDTQYF. Written as DNA, the CDR3 is TGCGCCAGCAGCTTGCAGGGTGATTTGACAGATACGCAGTATTTT. Full variable domain (rest looked up from reference TRBV5-1 and TRBJ2-3): KAGVTQTPRYLIKTRGQQVTLSCSPISGHRSVSWYQQTPGQGLQFLFEYFSETQRNKGNFPGRFSGRQFSNSRSEMNVSTLELGDSALYLCASSLQGDLTDTQYFGPGTRLTVL.

This clone was recorded once. The rearrangement links TRBV12-3 or TRBV12-4 to TRBJ1-1, with D hard to call. The CDR3 is made up of 12 amino acids. The V gene lost 7 bases and the J gene lost 7 bases, with 13 bases spanning the gap. The CDR3 sequence: CASTRLADEAFF. CDR3 bases: TGTGCCAGCACCCGGCTAGCAGATGAAGCTTTCTTT.

In regard to this clone: A read error may produce the germline difference seen at one junction end. This chain connects TRBV30 to TRBJ1-4; D remains ambiguous. Germline values: CDR1 GTSNPN, CDR2 SVGIG (reference sequence). CDR3 size: 14 residues. CDR3 amino acids: CAWSRVTTNEKLFF. CDR3 sequence (DNA): TGTGCCTGGAGTCGGGTCACAACCAATGAAAAACTGTTTTTT.

This clone was counted only a few times. The chain carries TRBV5-6 and TRBJ2-7; D gene ambiguous. V lost 1 base, J lost 2 bases, and 7 bases lay in between. Germline V gives CDR1 SGHDT, CDR2 YYEEEE. The CDR3 consists of 13 residues. The CDR3 DNA reads as TGTGCCAGCAGCTTGACTTCCACCTACGAGCAGTACTTC. Translation gives CASSLTSTYEQYF. Full variable domain (rest looked up from reference TRBV5-6 and TRBJ2-7): DAGVTQSPTHLIKTRGQQVTLRCSPKSGHDTVSWYQQALGQGPQFIFQYYEEEERQRGNFPDRFSGHQFPNYSSELNVNALLLGDSALYLCASSLTSTYEQYFGPGTRLTVT.

This clone was counted a single time. The rearrangement joins TRBV20-1 to TRBJ2-3, with no clear D. The V gene lost 3 bases and the J gene lost 7 bases, with 8 bases spanning the gap. Germline values: CDR1 DFQATT, CDR2 SNEGSKA (reference sequence). CDR3 length: 11 residues. The CDR3 DNA follows: TGCAGTGCTAGTGTTAGCAATACGCAGTATTTT. Protein sequence: CSASVSNTQYF.

The chain carries TRBV12-3 or TRBV12-4 and TRBJ2-2, with D possibly matching TRBD2 (5 bases). The CDR3 has 13 residues. With 7 bases removed from V and 5 bases from J, the gap between germline ends came to 11 bases. Here the CDR3 reads CASTPSWTGELFF. CDR3 sequence (DNA): TGTGCCAGCACCCCTAGCTGGACCGGGGAGCTGTTTTTT.

V usage is TRBV28 and J usage is TRBJ1-6; 8 positions match TRBD1. This CDR3 comprises 13 residues. CDR1 MDHEN and CDR2 SYDVKM come from the germline V gene. J was trimmed by 14 bases and V by 6 bases; bases with no gene match: 9. CDR3 bases: TGTGCCAGCAGCCAGGGTGCAGGGGGCTCCCTCCACTTT. This codes for CASSQGAGGSLHF.

This clone was detected once. In DNA, the CDR3 is TGTGCCAGCAGCCACGGAGGGATGGGTGAAGCTTTCTTT. Translation: CASSHGGMGEAFF. The rearrangement uses TRBV3-1 (or the pseudogene TRBV3-2) and TRBJ1-1; D unresolved. CDR3 length: 13 amino acids. V lost 3 bases to trimming and J lost 7 bases, with 12 bases between them. In germline, CDR1 is LGHDT, CDR2 YNNKEL (reference sequence).